The TCR beta chain described here comes from a study of blood T cell repertoires in COVID-19. Study-wide context: Some COVID-19 samples were acute and others convalescent; all came from the United States, Italy and Spain. Sources were T cells, B-cell-depleted T cells, or PBMCs; the material itself was cDNA or gDNA.

In the authors' methods: Reference gene primers were amplified, and this amplification served to estimate nucleated cell counts. TCRdb's copy holds only in-frame clones and misses some; the assay was immunoSEQ multiplex PCR. V, J and clone size are taken as reported in that table, and D and trimming were inferred from the DNA itself. The repertoire holds 85,000 to 100,000 clones, roughly 87% seen once, with under 4.5% in the top ten. V shed 2 bases and J shed 6 bases, with 10 bases lying between them. CDR3 length: 13 residues. The V gene's germline CDR1 is MRHNA and CDR2 SNTAGT. Sequencing was performed on peripheral blood. This TCR was sampled from a man aged 60-69 years with acute or convalescent COVID-19. The V gene is TRBV6-4, the J gene TRBJ2-5; D is unclear. The CDR3 sequence: CASSDAIKKTQYF. The CDR3 DNA reads TGTGCCAGCAGTGACGCTATCAAGAAGACCCAGTACTTC.